The clone carrying this T cell receptor beta chain turned up a few times. Its target is not known. This entry belongs to a study of T cell responses to AZD1222 COVID-19 vaccine. Whole-study findings and limits: Vaccination with two AZD1222 doses was followed by a rise in Spike-specific TCR breadth and depth. Donors skewed white British and female; clonal diversity was possibly underestimated. Nearly half of the spike-specific TCRs reportedly recognize variant regions that carry no mutations.

Germline V gene data show CDR1 as SEHNR and CDR2 as FQNEAQ (reference sequence). The CDR3 is 14 residues long. The germline V and J ends were trimmed by 7 bases and 0 bases, with 12 bases remaining between them. Sequencing was performed with immunoSEQ multiplex PCR; in TCRdb, only in-frame clones are kept and a portion is missing. The sample holds some 170,000 clones, 70% to 90% seen once. The rearrangement uses TRBV7-9 and TRBJ1-2; D uncertain. The sequencing here drew on peripheral blood, taken on day 0 of AZD1222 vaccination. The clonotype comes from an adult in good health. The CDR3 here is CASTSALTNYGYTF. In nucleotides, the CDR3 is TGTGCCAGCACCTCAGCGTTAACTAACTATGGCTACACCTTC. The full variable domain, in which reference TRBV7-9 and TRBJ1-2 provide the parts outside the CDR3, is DTGVSQNPRHKITKRGQNVTFRCDPISEHNRLYWYRQTLGQGPEFLTYFQNEAQLEKSRLLSDRFSAERPKGSFSTLEIQRTEQGDSAMYLCASTSALTNYGYTFGSGTRLTVV.